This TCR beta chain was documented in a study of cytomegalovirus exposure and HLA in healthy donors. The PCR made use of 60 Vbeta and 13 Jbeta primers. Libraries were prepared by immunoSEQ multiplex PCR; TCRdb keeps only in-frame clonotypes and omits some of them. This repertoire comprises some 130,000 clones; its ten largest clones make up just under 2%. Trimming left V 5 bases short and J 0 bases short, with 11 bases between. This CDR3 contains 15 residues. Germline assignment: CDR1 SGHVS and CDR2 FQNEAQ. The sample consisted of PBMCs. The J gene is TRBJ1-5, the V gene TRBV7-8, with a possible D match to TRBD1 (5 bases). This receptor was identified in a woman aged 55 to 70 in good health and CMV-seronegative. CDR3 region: CASSPGGYSNQPQHF. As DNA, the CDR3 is TGTGCCAGCAGCCCCGGGGGATATAGCAATCAGCCCCAGCATTTT.